This T cell receptor beta chain was observed in a study of memory CD4+ T cells and cytomegalovirus serostatus. The overall study: This sample comes from healthy Belgian adults, 9 CMV seropositive, around 26 seronegative.

Single viable CD3+CD4+CD8-CD45RO+ cells were sorted as the memory CD4+ T cells. Study-wide points: The CMV-associated TCR signature appears largely within the CD4+ memory repertoire.

Data came from immunoSEQ multiplex PCR; TCRdb stores just in-frame clones and leaves some out. The sample includes over 50,000 clones, around 83% of them seen just once. A note on this clone: Its antigen is still unknown.

Germline V gives CDR1 SGHRS, CDR2 YFSETQ. The CDR3 is made up of 13 amino acids. V lost 6 bases to trimming and J lost 7 bases; unmatched junction nucleotides: 7. This clonotype was sampled from an adult in good health and CMV-seronegative. The chain links TRBV5-1 to TRBJ2-1, with 7 positions matching TRBD1. Sequenced material: memory CD4+ T cells from blood. The CDR3 coding sequence is TGCGCCAGCAACGTGGCAGGGGGAAATGAGCAGTTCTTC. Translation gives CASNVAGGNEQFF.